Below, 13 T cell receptor beta chains from the same sample are listed, as sequenced in a study of blood T cell repertoires in COVID-19. This table comes from immunoSEQ multiplex PCR, and its TCRdb copy is limited to in-frame clones, with some not included. Here the sample spans 150,000 to 200,000 clones, approximately 93% being singletons. The specimen was peripheral blood. These receptor sequences come from a woman aged 60-75 years with COVID-19, enrolled during active disease.

This chain uses TRBV3-1 (or the pseudogene TRBV3-2) with TRBJ1-6; TRBD1 aligns across 8 bases. CDR1 is LGHDT and CDR2 is YNNKEL in the germline V gene (reference sequence). With V trimmed by 1 base and J by 9 bases, 11 bases remained unmatched. The CDR3 consists of 17 residues. CDR3 DNA sequence: TGTGCCAGCAGCCAAGGGTCTGGGACAGGTGGACGTTCACCCCTCCACTTT. This translates into CASSQGSGTGGRSPLHF.

In its sample, this clone was seen once. The chain carries TRBV7-9 and TRBJ2-7; 7 positions match TRBD1. Germline V CDR1 and CDR2: SEHNR, FQNEAQ (reference sequence). Trimming at V came to 5 bases and at J to 4 bases, leaving 11 bases not matched to a gene. The CDR3 has 15 residues. The CDR3 is CASSPRQGKVYEQYF. Here the CDR3 DNA reads TGTGCCAGCAGCCCAAGACAGGGTAAGGTATACGAGCAGTACTTC. Looking up the rest from reference TRBV7-9 and TRBJ2-7 gives the full variable domain: DTGVSQNPRHKITKRGQNVTFRCDPISEHNRLYWYRQTLGQGPEFLTYFQNEAQLEKSRLLSDRFSAERPKGSFSTLEIQRTEQGDSAMYLCASSPRQGKVYEQYFGPGTRLTVT.

The chain has TRBV23-1 and TRBJ2-6; tentatively, D is TRBD2 (5 bases). TRBV23-1 is reported as an ORF; its role is uncertain. The CDR3 covers 16 residues. Trimming took 4 bases from V and 0 from J, leaving 10 bases between them. CDR3 nucleotides: TGCGCCAGCAGTCGAGGGCAACGCTCTGGGGCCAACGTCCTGACTTTC. Protein: CASSRGQRSGANVLTF.

V gene TRBV2 combines with J gene TRBJ2-7; weak D call: TRBD1 (5 bases). The CDR3 runs to 12 residues. CDR1 is SNHLY, CDR2 FYNNEI, per germline. V shed 8 bases and J shed 9 bases, with 17 bases lying between them. CDR3 amino acids: CASGAGRTAQYF. CDR3 nucleotide sequence: TGTGCCAGCGGGGCAGGCCGGACGGCGCAGTACTTC.

This chain joins TRBV11-2 and TRBJ2-7; 8 nucleotides align to TRBD2. Germline V gene lookup returns CDR1 SGHAT and CDR2 FQNNGV. Germline trimming cut 6 bases from V and 4 bases from J; bases unmatched to any gene: 8. CDR3 length: 14 residues. The CDR3 coding sequence is TGTGCCAGCAGTCGCCAGCGGGGGATTTACGAGCAGTACTTC. Translating it yields CASSRQRGIYEQYF.

The rearrangement links TRBV7-9 to TRBJ1-4; the D is unclear. This CDR3 is 12 amino acids long. The V end was cut by 3 bases, the J end by 8 bases, with 7 bases between. The germline V gene has CDR1 SEHNR and CDR2 FQNEAQ (reference sequence). In DNA form, the CDR3 reads TGTGCCAGCAGCTTGTTTTCGGAAAAACTGTTTTTT. Translating it yields CASSLFSEKLFF.

The gene calls are TRBV7-2 and TRBJ2-4; a possible D gene is TRBD1 (5 bases). This CDR3 comprises 12 residues. With 4 bases removed from V and 7 bases from J, the gap between germline ends came to 8 bases. Per the germline V gene, CDR1 is SGHTA and CDR2 is FQGNSA. The CDR3 DNA sequence: TGTGCCAGCAGCTCCTCAGGGAACATTCAGTACTTC. Residues: CASSSSGNIQYF.

This rearrangement joins TRBV5-4 to TRBJ1-2; TRBD1 agrees at 8 bases. V gave up 0 bases and J gave up 2 bases; unmatched junction bases: 3. The germline gives CDR1 SGHNT, CDR2 YYREEE (reference sequence). CDR3 length equals 15 residues. The CDR3 sequence: CASSLDRGVNYGYTF. In nucleotides, the CDR3 is TGTGCCAGCAGCTTGGACAGGGGGGTAAACTATGGCTACACCTTC. Based on the CDR3 plus reference TRBV5-4 and TRBJ1-2, the full variable domain is ETGVTQSPTHLIKTRGQQVTLRCSSQSGHNTVSWYQQALGQGPQFIFQYYREEENGRGNFPPRFSGLQFPNYSSELNVNALELDDSALYLCASSLDRGVNYGYTFGSGTRLTVV.

The rearrangement links TRBV5-1 to TRBJ1-1; D not resolved. Trimming cost V 2 bases and J 0 bases, with 8 bases left between them. Germline assignment: CDR1 SGHRS and CDR2 YFSETQ. The CDR3 is made up of 14 amino acids. The CDR3 region is CASSLRVLNTEAFF. As DNA, the CDR3 is TGCGCCAGCAGCTTACGGGTTTTGAACACTGAAGCTTTCTTT.

This CDR3 reads CASSLYRQGGQPQHF. The CDR3 DNA reads as TGTGCCAGCAGCTTATACCGACAGGGCGGTCAGCCCCAGCATTTT. The rearrangement uses TRBV5-6 and TRBJ1-5; the match to TRBD1 covers 7 bases. Germline V CDR1 and CDR2: SGHDT, YYEEEE. Trimming took 2 bases from V and 6 from J; bases not matched to a gene: 8. CDR3 size: 15 residues.

The chain has TRBV9 and TRBJ1-5; D remains unclear. CDR1 and CDR2 from the germline V gene are SGDLS and YYNGEE. Trimming pared 4 bases from V and 0 bases from J, leaving 11 bases between. The CDR3 length is 15 residues. The CDR3 bases are TGTGCCAGCAGCAGAGGAGATTATAGCAATCAGCCCCAGCATTTT. It specifies CASSRGDYSNQPQHF. Based on the CDR3 plus reference TRBV9 and TRBJ1-5, the full variable domain is DSGVTQTPKHLITATGQRVTLRCSPRSGDLSVYWYQQSLDQGLQFLIQYYNGEERAKGNILERFSAQQFPDLHSELNLSSLELGDSALYFCASSRGDYSNQPQHFGDGTRLSIL.

The V and J genes are TRBV4-2 and TRBJ1-4; a possible D gene is TRBD1 (6 bases). Germline V gene data show CDR1 as LGHNA and CDR2 as YNFKEQ. V was trimmed by 4 bases and J by 8 bases, leaving 20 bases between them. There are 16 residues in the CDR3. In DNA form, the CDR3 reads TGTGCCAGCAGCCTGGAGAGGGGGACCCCTTCAGAAAAACTGTTTTTT. Amino acid sequence: CASSLERGTPSEKLFF.

CDR3 sequence: CASSSTGTASYEQYF. CDR3 sequence (DNA): TGTGCCAGCAGTTCTACCGGGACAGCTTCCTACGAGCAGTACTTC. This chain links TRBV6-6 with TRBJ2-7; 7 bases agree with TRBD1. Germline V gene data show CDR1 as MNHNY and CDR2 as SVGAGI (reference sequence). The ends lost 4 bases at V and 1 base at J; junction bases unmatched: 7. This CDR3 region has 15 residues.